This T cell receptor beta chain was captured by sequencing in a study of CD8 T cells in Susac syndrome. RNA, at about 0.5 to 1 ug, was reverse transcribed with random hexamers. TCRdb itself ran the immunoSEQ multiplex PCR reads through MiXCR, one entry per CDR3 protein. The repertoire holds around 170,000 distinct CDR3 sequences, with 92% as singletons. This CDR3 has 14 amino acids. Germline V CDR1 and CDR2: SGHTA, FQGNSA. With V trimmed by 5 bases and J by 1 base, 1 base remained unmatched. CD8+ and CD4+ T cells from blood underwent TCR beta sequencing. The sample taken for sequencing was CD4+ T cells from PBMCs. The clonotype comes from a human donor in good health. The chain uses TRBV7-2 and TRBJ2-1; 8 bases are shared with TRBD2. The CDR3 DNA follows: TGTGCCAGCAGCGCTAGCGGGTCCTACAATGAGCAGTTCTTC. Protein sequence: CASSASGSYNEQFF.